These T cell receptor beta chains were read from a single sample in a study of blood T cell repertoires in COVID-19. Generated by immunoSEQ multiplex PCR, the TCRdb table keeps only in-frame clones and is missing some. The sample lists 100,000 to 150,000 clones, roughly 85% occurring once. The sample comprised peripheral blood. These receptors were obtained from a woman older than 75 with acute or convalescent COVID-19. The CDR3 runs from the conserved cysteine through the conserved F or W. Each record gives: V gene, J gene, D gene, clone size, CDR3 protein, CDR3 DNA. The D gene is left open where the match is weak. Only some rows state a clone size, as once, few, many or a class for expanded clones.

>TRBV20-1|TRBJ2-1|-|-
CSARDNLRQFF
TGCAGTGCACGGGACAACCTGCGGCAGTTCTTC
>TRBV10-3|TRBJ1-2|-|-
CAISESSKFYGYTF
TGTGCCATCAGTGAGTCTAGTAAATTCTATGGCTACACCTTC
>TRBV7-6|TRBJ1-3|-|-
CASSLRAGPGNTIYF
TGTGCCAGCAGCTTAAGAGCAGGGCCTGGAAACACCATATATTTT
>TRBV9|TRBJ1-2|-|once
CASSVAGQLKKGYTF
TGTGCCAGCAGCGTAGCGGGTCAACTGAAAAAGGGCTACACCTTC
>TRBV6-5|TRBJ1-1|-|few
CASGYRGVGTEAFF
TGTGCCAGCGGGTATCGGGGTGTAGGAACTGAAGCTTTCTTT
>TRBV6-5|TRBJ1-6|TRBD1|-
CASKYDREAYSPLHF
TGTGCCAGCAAATACGACAGGGAGGCATATTCACCCCTCCACTTT
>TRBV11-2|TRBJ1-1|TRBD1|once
CASSNDRGREAFF
TGTGCCAGCAGCAACGACAGGGGGCGGGAAGCTTTCTTT
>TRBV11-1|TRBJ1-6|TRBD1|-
CASSRQGVNNSPLHF
TGTGCCAGCAGCAGACAGGGAGTGAATAATTCACCCCTCCACTTT
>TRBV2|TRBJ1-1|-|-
CASSMGYEGTEAFF
TGTGCCTCCTCTATGGGGTATGAGGGAACTGAAGCTTTCTTT
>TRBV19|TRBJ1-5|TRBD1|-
CASSIDRQGDQPQHF
TGTGCCAGTAGTATAGACCGACAGGGAGATCAGCCCCAGCATTTT
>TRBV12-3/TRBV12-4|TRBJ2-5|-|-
CASRQFPETQYF
TGTGCCAGCAGACAGTTTCCGGAGACCCAGTACTTC
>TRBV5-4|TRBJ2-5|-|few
CASSLSGRGVQETQYF
TGTGCCAGCAGCTTGTCCGGCAGGGGGGTGCAAGAGACCCAGTACTTC
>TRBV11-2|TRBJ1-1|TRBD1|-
CASSPTGGTEAFF
TGTGCCAGCAGCCCGACAGGGGGCACTGAAGCTTTCTTT
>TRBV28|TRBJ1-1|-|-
CASSPNFNTEAFF
TGTGCCAGCAGCCCAAACTTCAACACTGAAGCTTTCTTT
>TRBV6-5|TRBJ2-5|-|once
CATGRGTQYF
TGTGCCACCGGTAGGGGGACCCAGTACTTC
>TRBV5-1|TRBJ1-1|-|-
CASSSGALNTEAFF
TGCGCCAGCAGCTCAGGGGCCTTGAACACTGAAGCTTTCTTT
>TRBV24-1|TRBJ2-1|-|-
CATSDTGSSYNEQFF
TGTGCCACCAGTGACACAGGGTCCTCCTACAATGAGCAGTTCTTC
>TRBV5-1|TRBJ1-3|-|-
CASSLTVTGNTIYF
TGCGCCAGCAGCTTGACTGTGACTGGAAACACCATATATTTT
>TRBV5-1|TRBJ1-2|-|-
CASSLGPLDYGYTF
TGCGCCAGCAGCTTGGGGCCCCTTGACTATGGCTACACCTTC
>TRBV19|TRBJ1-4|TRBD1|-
CASSSGTGGSFSNEKLFF
TGTGCCAGCAGTAGTGGGACAGGAGGCTCCTTTTCTAATGAAAAACTGTTTTTT
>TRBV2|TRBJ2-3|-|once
CASSEGYRNTQYF
TGTGCCAGCAGTGAGGGCTACAGAAATACGCAGTATTTT
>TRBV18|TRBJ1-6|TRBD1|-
CASSSGQGMYSPLHF
TGTGCCAGCTCATCGGGACAGGGGATGTATTCACCCCTCCACTTT